These 23 T cell receptor beta chains originate from one sample sequenced in a study of post-analysis software for immune sequencing data. For these TCRs, the target antigens are not known. Researchers reported that TCR beta cDNA libraries carried unique molecular identifiers. TCRdb redid the calling of the PCR reads with MiXCR, one entry per CDR3 protein. The table shows about 200,000 distinct CDR3 sequences, with 25% to 30% occurring only once. General observations from the study: TRBV segments more frequent in patients than in controls numbered roughly five and included TRBV5-6, TRBV5-1 and TRBV20-1.

Sample: blood. These receptors originate from a girl under 18 with multiple sclerosis.

This clonotype has just a few counts. This chain connects TRBV5-5 to TRBJ1-4; D is possibly TRBD1 (5 bases). CDR1 is SGHKS and CDR2 is YYEKEE in the germline V gene (reference sequence). The CDR3 runs to 15 residues. The V end was cut by 4 bases, the J end by 7 bases, with 17 bases between. The CDR3 DNA follows: TGTGCCAGCAGCGCGGGCGGGACGTTTAGTGAAAAACTGTTTTTT. It specifies CASSAGGTFSEKLFF.

This clonotype was detected once. A much larger clone sits a single nucleotide away, making a read error possible. The gene calls are TRBV20-1 and TRBJ2-3; the match to TRBD2 covers 8 bases. In germline, CDR1 is DFQATT, CDR2 SNEGSKA (reference sequence). The CDR3 runs to 14 residues. Unmatched junction bases numbered 9, after V lost 6 bases and J lost 4 bases. The CDR3 DNA reads TGCAGTGCCCGAGCGGGAGTTTTTGCAGATACGCAGTATTTT. This codes for CSARAGVFADTQYF.

The chain employs TRBV29-1 and TRBJ2-7, with D perhaps matching TRBD1 or TRBD2 (5 bases each). Germline CDR1 and CDR2: SQVTM and ANQGSEA. Trimming removed 3 bases at V and 10 bases at J, with 13 bases between. The CDR3 totals 11 residues. The CDR3 is CSVEGVGIQYF. CDR3 coding DNA: TGCAGCGTTGAGGGGGTTGGGATTCAGTACTTC.

This clonotype was picked up many times. V is TRBV4-1 and J is TRBJ2-1, with D possibly TRBD2 on 7 matching bases. The CDR3 contains 16 residues. Germline V lookup: CDR1 MGHRA, CDR2 YSYEKL. Trimming stripped 4 bases from V and 0 bases from J, with 13 bases between. CDR3 coding DNA: TGCGCCAGCAGCCCTCCGAGGGGGGGCTCCTACAATGAGCAGTTCTTC. It specifies CASSPPRGGSYNEQFF.

About this clonotype: One end of the junction does not line up with germline, which may come from a read error. V and J are TRBV2 and TRBJ1-2; TRBD1 might be the D (6 bases). The CDR3 has 14 residues. Germline CDR1 SNHLY, CDR2 FYNNEI. CDR3 nucleotides: TGTGCCAGCAGTGGACAGGTAGCTAACTGTGGCTACACCTTC. It encodes CASSGQVANCGYTF.

In this sample, this clonotype turned up many times. J is TRBJ2-3 and V is TRBV27, with D hard to call. The CDR3 consists of 13 residues. CDR1 is MNHEY, CDR2 SMNVEV, per germline (reference sequence). The V gene lost 4 bases and the J gene lost 4 bases, with 9 bases spanning the gap. The CDR3 DNA reads as TGTGCCAGCAGTTCCCGTTCGGCAGATACGCAGTATTTT. Its protein product is CASSSRSADTQYF.

A word on this clonotype: Its ends do not fully match the called genes, so a read error is possible. This rearrangement joins TRBV28 to TRBJ2-1; 10 positions match TRBD2. The CDR3 has 17 amino acids. CDR1 MDHEN and CDR2 SYDVKM come from the germline V gene. The CDR3 DNA reads as TGTGCCAGCAGTTCCCCTTTTTCTAGCGGGAGACTTAATGAGCGGTTCTTC. Amino acids: CASSSPFSSGRLNERFF.

There are many counts of this clonotype. This chain uses TRBV20-1 with TRBJ1-4, with D perhaps matching TRBD1 (5 bases). V lost 6 bases and J 7 bases, leaving 12 bases between the germline ends. Germline values: CDR1 DFQATT, CDR2 SNEGSKA (reference sequence). The CDR3 is made up of 12 amino acids. The CDR3 sequence is CSATGLGEKLFF. The CDR3 region has the DNA TGCAGTGCCACAGGATTAGGTGAAAAACTGTTTTTT.

Regarding this clonotype: With a much larger clone just one base away, this may be a read error. Likely a read error: the CDR3 ends without its conserved phenylalanine or tryptophan. The rearrangement links TRBV18 to TRBJ2-1; maybe TRBD1 (5 bases). Trimming left V 1 base short and J 7 bases short, with 14 bases between. Germline loops: CDR1 KGHSH, CDR2 LQKENI. The CDR3 extends over 15 amino acids. CDR3 loop: CASSPRDGARNEQFV. The CDR3 coding sequence is TGTGCCAGCTCACCACGGGATGGGGCGCGGAATGAGCAGTTCGTC.

A note on this clonotype: A much larger clone differs by one base, so this may be a read error. The chain employs TRBV5-6 and TRBJ2-1; tentatively, D is TRBD2 (6 bases). Trimming left V 4 bases short and J 2 bases short, with 19 bases between. Per the germline V gene, CDR1 is SGHDT and CDR2 is YYEEEE. The CDR3 is made up of 17 amino acids. The CDR3: CASSQVVQAGTYNEQFF. The CDR3 nucleotides are TGTGCCAGCAGCCAAGTGGTCCAAGCGGGTACCTACAATGAGCAGTTCTTC. Filled out from reference TRBV5-6 and TRBJ2-1, the complete variable domain reads DAGVTQSPTHLIKTRGQQVTLRCSPKSGHDTVSWYQQALGQGPQFIFQYYEEEERQRGNFPDRFSGHQFPNYSSELNVNALLLGDSALYLCASSQVVQAGTYNEQFFGPGTRLTVL.

This clonotype was detected ten times or more. The chain couples TRBV5-1 to TRBJ2-5; D perhaps matches TRBD2 (6 bases). In germline, CDR1 is SGHRS, CDR2 YFSETQ. V shed 4 bases and J shed 2 bases, with 15 bases lying between them. CDR3 length: 15 residues. CDR3 sequence (DNA): TGCGCCAGCAGCCCTATCTCGGGGGAACAAGAGACCCAGTACTTC. This codes for CASSPISGEQETQYF.

The chain recombines TRBV7-8 with TRBJ1-1; no clear D. The CDR3 contains 14 residues. Between the trimmed V and J ends, which lost 4 bases and 5 bases, there was a span of 14 bases. The germline CDR1 and CDR2 sequences are SGHVS and FQNEAQ. CDR3 in amino acids: CASSSHWGGTEAFF. DNA for the CDR3: TGTGCCAGCAGCTCCCATTGGGGTGGGACTGAAGCTTTCTTT.

Concerning this clonotype: This clone may be a read error of a much larger clone one base away. The chain carries TRBV29-1 and TRBJ2-5, with 13 bases fitting TRBD2. The junction had 14 bases not matched to a gene; V was cut back by 5 bases and J by 11 bases. Germline V gives CDR1 SQVTM, CDR2 ANQGSEA. This CDR3 comprises 15 residues. The CDR3 loop reads CSVRPGTSGVNEQYF. The CDR3 DNA reads as TGCAGCGTTCGTCCCGGGACTAGCGGGGTTAATGAGCAGTACTTC.

The V gene is TRBV27, the J gene TRBJ2-7, with TRBD1 matching 9 bases. From germline, CDR1 is MNHEY and CDR2 SMNVEV (reference sequence). V trimming: 6 bases; J trimming: 0 bases; junction bases outside the gene matches: 9. The CDR3 consists of 16 residues. CDR3 amino acids: CASSGLGTGSSYEQYF. The DNA for the CDR3 is TGTGCCAGCAGCGGCTTGGGGACAGGGAGCTCCTACGAGCAGTACTTC.

Comment on this clonotype: The junction does not match germline at one end; this may be a read error. The chain recombines TRBV5-1 with TRBJ2-2; 9 bases fit TRBD2. Germline V gene lookup returns CDR1 SGHRS and CDR2 YFSETQ. The CDR3 spans 13 residues. The CDR3 DNA reads TGCGCCAGCCGACTAGCGGTTACCGGGGCGCTGTTTTTT. This sequence encodes CASRLAVTGALFF.

Points on this clonotype: A much larger clone lies one base from this, so it may be a read error. V is TRBV28 and J is TRBJ1-2; TRBD1 is a possible D gene (5 bases). Looked up from germline, CDR1 is MDHEN and CDR2 is SYDVKM. CDR3 length equals 14 residues. Deletions cut 5 bases from V and 1 base from J, with 11 bases between. CDR3 nucleotides: TGTGCCAGCAGTCCAAGGGGAGTTAACTATGGCTACACCTTC. Protein sequence: CASSPRGVNYGYTF.

Concerning this clonotype: This may come from a read error, since a much larger clone is one base off. The chain recombines TRBV4-2 with TRBJ2-1; TRBD2 matches 8 bases. The length of the CDR3 is 17 residues. The germline V gene has CDR1 LGHNA and CDR2 YNFKEQ. The CDR3 coding sequence is TGTGCCAGCAACCAAGGAGCGGGGGCCACCTCCTACAATGAGCAGTTCTTC. It specifies CASNQGAGATSYNEQFF.

Of note for this clonotype: Being one base from a much bigger clone, this may be a read error. The chain has TRBV6-6 and TRBJ2-7; a weak D match, TRBD1 (5 bases). Germline loops: CDR1 MNHNY, CDR2 SVGAGI (reference sequence). The CDR3 runs to 16 residues. Trimming pared 5 bases from V and 7 bases from J, leaving 24 bases between. DNA for the CDR3: TGTGCCAGCAGTACCGGTGGCAGGGTCACCTACAATGAGCAGTACTTC. It translates to CASSTGGRVTYNEQYF.

The count of this clonotype is one. A much larger clonotype is one base distant, so this may be a read error. The chain has TRBV10-3 and TRBJ1-2; the D gene is possibly TRBD1 (5 bases). Germline assignment: CDR1 ENHRY and CDR2 SYGVKD. The CDR3 totals 12 residues. The CDR3: CTTLQGGGGYTF. The CDR3 nucleotides are TGTACCACACTCCAGGGAGGTGGCGGCTACACCTTC.

In its sample, this clonotype was seen a few times. The V gene is TRBV5-1, the J gene TRBJ1-1, with 7 bases fitting TRBD1. CDR3 length: 12 residues. CDR1 SGHRS and CDR2 YFSETQ come from the germline V gene. The trim removed 6 bases at V and 7 bases at J, leaving 6 bases unmatched. The CDR3 DNA reads as TGCGCCAGCACCGGGGACAGAGGTGAAGCTTTCTTT. Protein product: CASTGDRGEAFF.

This clonotype has a handful of counts. An end of the junction differs from the germline gene, which may be a read error. V usage is TRBV29-1 and J usage is TRBJ2-5; unclear D gene. The J call is in doubt because the DNA end fits TRBJ2-7 better. The germline V gene has CDR1 SQVTM and CDR2 ANQGSEA. The CDR3 consists of 12 residues. CDR3 nucleotide sequence: TGCTGCGTTGGTGTGGTCACCTACGAGCAGTACTTC. Translation: CCVGVVTYEQYF.

This chain connects TRBV20-1 to TRBJ2-2; no definite D call. The CDR3 is made up of 15 amino acids. Germline V gene lookup returns CDR1 DFQATT and CDR2 SNEGSKA (reference sequence). V lost 0 bases and J lost 0, with 8 bases in between. The CDR3 DNA follows: TGCAGTGCTAGAGAAAGGGTTTCGAACACCGGGGAGCTGTTTTTT. It encodes CSARERVSNTGELFF.

This clonotype appeared many times. The rearrangement joins TRBV5-1 to TRBJ2-6; 7 bases agree with TRBD2. Germline V CDR1 and CDR2: SGHRS, YFSETQ. Unmatched junction bases numbered 3, after V lost 3 bases and J lost 0 bases. The CDR3 runs to 16 residues. CDR3 in DNA: TGCGCCAGCAGCTCGGGAGGTCTCTCTGGGGCCAACGTCCTGACTTTC. It yields the protein CASSSGGLSGANVLTF.